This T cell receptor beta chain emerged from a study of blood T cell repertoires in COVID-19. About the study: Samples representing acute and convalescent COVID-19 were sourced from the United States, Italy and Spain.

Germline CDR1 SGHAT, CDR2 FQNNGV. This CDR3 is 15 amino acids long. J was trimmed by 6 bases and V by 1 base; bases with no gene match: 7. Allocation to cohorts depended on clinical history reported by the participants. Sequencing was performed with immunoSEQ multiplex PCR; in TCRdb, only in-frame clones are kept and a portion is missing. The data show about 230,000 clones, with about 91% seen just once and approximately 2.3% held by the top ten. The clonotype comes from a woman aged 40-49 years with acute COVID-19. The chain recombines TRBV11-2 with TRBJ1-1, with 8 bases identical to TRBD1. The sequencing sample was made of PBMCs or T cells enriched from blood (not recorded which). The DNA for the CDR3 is TGTGCCAGCAGCTTAGTTGGCCAGGGGGCCGCTGAAGCTTTCTTT. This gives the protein CASSLVGQGAAEAFF.